This paragraph reports one T cell receptor (beta chain). The V gene's germline CDR1 is LGHNA and CDR2 YSLEER. The CDR3 is made up of 16 amino acids. This entry is derived from a study of CXCR3-negative and CXCR3-positive naive CD8 T cells. TRB cDNA was prepared as libraries by UMI-labeled 5' RACE. TCRdb re-called the 5' RACE reads; one entry per CDR3 protein, DNA not given. This sample's table has under 65,000 distinct CDR3 sequences. The chain combines TRBV4-3 with TRBJ1-2; TCRdb gives TRBD1 as the D gene, but with no DNA this cannot be confirmed. This TCR was recovered from a human donor in good health. Some clones in this sample may be carry-over from other donors' samples. Input material: memory CD8+ T cells from blood. The CDR3 region is CASSQDGVGAPYGYTF.